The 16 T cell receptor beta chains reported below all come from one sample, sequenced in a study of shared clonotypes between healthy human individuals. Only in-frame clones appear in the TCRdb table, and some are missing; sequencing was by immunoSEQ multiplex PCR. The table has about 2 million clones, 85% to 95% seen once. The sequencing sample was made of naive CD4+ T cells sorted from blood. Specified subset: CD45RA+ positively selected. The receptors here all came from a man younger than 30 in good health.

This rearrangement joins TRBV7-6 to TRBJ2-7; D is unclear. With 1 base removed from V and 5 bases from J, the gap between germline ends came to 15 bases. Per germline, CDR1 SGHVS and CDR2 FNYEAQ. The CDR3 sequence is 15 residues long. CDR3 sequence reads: CASSLGRAGRDEQYF. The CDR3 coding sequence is TGTGCCAGCAGCTTAGGTCGGGCTGGACGGGACGAGCAGTACTTC.

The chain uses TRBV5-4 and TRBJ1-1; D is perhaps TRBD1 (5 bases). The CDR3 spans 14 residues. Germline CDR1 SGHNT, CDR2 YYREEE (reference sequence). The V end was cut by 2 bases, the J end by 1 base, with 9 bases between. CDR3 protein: CASSLKQGNTEAFF. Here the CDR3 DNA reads TGTGCCAGCAGCTTAAAGCAGGGGAACACTGAAGCTTTCTTT.

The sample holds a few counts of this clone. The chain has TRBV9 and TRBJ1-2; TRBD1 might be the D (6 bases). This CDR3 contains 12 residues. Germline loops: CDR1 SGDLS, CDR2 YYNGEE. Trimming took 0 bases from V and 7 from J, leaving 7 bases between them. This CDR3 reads CASSVAGVGYTF. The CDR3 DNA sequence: TGTGCCAGCAGCGTAGCAGGGGTTGGCTACACCTTC.

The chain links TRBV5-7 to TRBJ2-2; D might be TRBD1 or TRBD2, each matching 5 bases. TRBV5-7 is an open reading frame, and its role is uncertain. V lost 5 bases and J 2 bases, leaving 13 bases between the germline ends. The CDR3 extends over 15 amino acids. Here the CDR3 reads CASSPRGRNTGELFF. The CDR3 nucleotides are TGTGCCAGCAGTCCCCGGGGACGAAACACCGGGGAGCTGTTTTTT.

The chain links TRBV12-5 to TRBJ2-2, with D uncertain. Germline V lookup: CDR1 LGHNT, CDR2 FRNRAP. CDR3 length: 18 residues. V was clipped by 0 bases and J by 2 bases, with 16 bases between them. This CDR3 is CASGLVLTRTLNTGELFF. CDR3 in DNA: TGTGCTAGTGGTTTGGTACTAACCCGGACGCTTAACACCGGGGAGCTGTTTTTT. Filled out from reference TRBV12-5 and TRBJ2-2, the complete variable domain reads DARVTQTPRHKVTEMGQEVTMRCQPILGHNTVFWYRQTMMQGLELLAYFRNRAPLDDSGMPKDRFSAEMPDATLATLKIQPSEPRDSAVYFCASGLVLTRTLNTGELFFGEGSRLTVL.

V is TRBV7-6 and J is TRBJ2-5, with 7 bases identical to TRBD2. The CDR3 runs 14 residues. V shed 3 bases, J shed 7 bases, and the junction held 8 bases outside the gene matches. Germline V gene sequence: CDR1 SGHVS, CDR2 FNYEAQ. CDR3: CASSLGGTGATQYF. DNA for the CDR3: TGTGCCAGCAGCTTGGGGGGGACTGGAGCGACCCAGTACTTC.

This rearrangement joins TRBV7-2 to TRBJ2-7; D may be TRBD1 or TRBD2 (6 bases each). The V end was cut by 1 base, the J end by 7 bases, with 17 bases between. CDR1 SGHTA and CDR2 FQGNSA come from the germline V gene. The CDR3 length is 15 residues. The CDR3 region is CASSLGYGGVGEQYF. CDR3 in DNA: TGTGCCAGCAGCTTAGGTTACGGGGGCGTGGGAGAGCAGTACTTC.

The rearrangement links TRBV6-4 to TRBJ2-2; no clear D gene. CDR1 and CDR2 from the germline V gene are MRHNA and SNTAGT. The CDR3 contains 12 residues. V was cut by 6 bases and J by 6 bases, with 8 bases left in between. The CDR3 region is CASRGLAGELFF. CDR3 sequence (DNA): TGTGCCAGCAGGGGATTGGCCGGGGAGCTGTTTTTT.

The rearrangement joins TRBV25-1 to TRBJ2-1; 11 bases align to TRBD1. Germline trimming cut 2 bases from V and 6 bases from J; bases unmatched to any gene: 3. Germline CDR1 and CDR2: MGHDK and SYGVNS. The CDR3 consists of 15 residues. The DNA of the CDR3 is TGTGCCAGCAGTGAAGGGGGGACAGGGGGCAATGAGCAGTTCTTC. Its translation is CASSEGGTGGNEQFF.

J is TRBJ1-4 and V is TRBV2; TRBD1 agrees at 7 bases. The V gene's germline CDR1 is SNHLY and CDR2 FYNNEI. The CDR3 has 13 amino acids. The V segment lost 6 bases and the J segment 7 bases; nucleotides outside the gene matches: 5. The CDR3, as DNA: TGTGCCAGCAGGAGGGGGCAGGTTGAAAAACTGTTTTTT. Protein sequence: CASRRGQVEKLFF.

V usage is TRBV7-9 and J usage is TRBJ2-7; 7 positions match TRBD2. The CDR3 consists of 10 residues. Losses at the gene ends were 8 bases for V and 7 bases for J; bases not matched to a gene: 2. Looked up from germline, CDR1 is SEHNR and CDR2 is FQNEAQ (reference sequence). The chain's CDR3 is CASSGGEQYF. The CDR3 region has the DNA TGTGCCAGCTCGGGAGGAGAGCAGTACTTC.

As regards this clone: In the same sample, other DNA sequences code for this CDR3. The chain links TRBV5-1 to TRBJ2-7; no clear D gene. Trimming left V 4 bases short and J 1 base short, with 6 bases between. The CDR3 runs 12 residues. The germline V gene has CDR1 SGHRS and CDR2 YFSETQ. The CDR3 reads CASSASSYEQYF. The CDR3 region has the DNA TGCGCCAGCAGCGCCTCGTCCTACGAGCAGTACTTC.

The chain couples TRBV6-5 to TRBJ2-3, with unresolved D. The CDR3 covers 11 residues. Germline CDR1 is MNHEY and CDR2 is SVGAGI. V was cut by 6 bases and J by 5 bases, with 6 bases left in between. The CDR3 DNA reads TGTGCCAGCAGGATCCAAGATACGCAGTATTTT. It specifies CASRIQDTQYF.

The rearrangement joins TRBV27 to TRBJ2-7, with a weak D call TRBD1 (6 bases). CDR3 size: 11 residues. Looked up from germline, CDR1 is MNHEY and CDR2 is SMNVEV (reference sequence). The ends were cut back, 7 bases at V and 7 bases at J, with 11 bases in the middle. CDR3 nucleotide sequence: TGTGCCAGCACCTTAAGGGGGGAGCAGTACTTC. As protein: CASTLRGEQYF.

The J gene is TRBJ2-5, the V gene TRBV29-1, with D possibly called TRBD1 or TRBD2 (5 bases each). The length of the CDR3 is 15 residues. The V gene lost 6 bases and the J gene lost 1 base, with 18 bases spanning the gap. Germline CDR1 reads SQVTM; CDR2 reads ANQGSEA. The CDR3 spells CSVGSGLAVQETQYF. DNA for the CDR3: TGCAGCGTGGGGTCGGGGCTGGCGGTCCAAGAGACCCAGTACTTC.

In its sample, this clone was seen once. The CDR3, as DNA: TGTGCCTGGAGTCGAGACAGGGTATCATCAGGACTTACTGGGGAGCTGTTTTTT. Its protein is CAWSRDRVSSGLTGELFF. V is TRBV30 and J is TRBJ2-2; 7 bases agree with TRBD1. J lost 8 bases, V lost 2 bases, and 20 bases had no gene match. CDR1 is GTSNPN and CDR2 is SVGIG in the germline V gene (reference sequence). The CDR3 sequence is 18 residues long.